The source of this TCR beta chain is a study of neurological immune-mediated disorders. Study results and limitations: Among expanded clones, no CDR3 amino acid sequences were shared across subjects, a pattern suggesting private repertoires in all groups.

Germline values: CDR1 SGHDT, CDR2 YYEEEE. The CDR3 has 16 amino acids. J was trimmed by 2 bases and V by 3 bases; bases with no gene match: 8. This clonotype was found many times. The antigen remains undetermined. A 10-nucleotide random UMI tagged transcripts in template-switch 5'RACE cDNA synthesis. Whenever a sequencing run was performed, it yielded over 190 million TCR-beta sequences from 15-18 subjects. TCRdb re-derived calls from the 5' RACE reads in MiXCR, one entry per CDR3 protein. Among roughly 30,000 distinct CDR3 sequences listed, around 5.9% were seen once. The sorted libraries drew on over 900,000 T cells that were CD4+ or CD8+.

The chain links TRBV5-6 to TRBJ2-1, with 7 nucleotides matching TRBD2. This TCR was recovered from a woman aged 50 to 60 in good health. Sequencing was carried out using CD4+ T cells from blood. The CDR3 reads CASSSERGPTYNEQFF. The CDR3 nucleotides read TGTGCCAGCAGCTCGGAGCGGGGCCCCACCTACAATGAGCAGTTCTTC. Variable domain in full (rest from reference TRBV5-6 and TRBJ2-1): DAGVTQSPTHLIKTRGQQVTLRCSPKSGHDTVSWYQQALGQGPQFIFQYYEEEERQRGNFPDRFSGHQFPNYSSELNVNALLLGDSALYLCASSSERGPTYNEQFFGPGTRLTVL.